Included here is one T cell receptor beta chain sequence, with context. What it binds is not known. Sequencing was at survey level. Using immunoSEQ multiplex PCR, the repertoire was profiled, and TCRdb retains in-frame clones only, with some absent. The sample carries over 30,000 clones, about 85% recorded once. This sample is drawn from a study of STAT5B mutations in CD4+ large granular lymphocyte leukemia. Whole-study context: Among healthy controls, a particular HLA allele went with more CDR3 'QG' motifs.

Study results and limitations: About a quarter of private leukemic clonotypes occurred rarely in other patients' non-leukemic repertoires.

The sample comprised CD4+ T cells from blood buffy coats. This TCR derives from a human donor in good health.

DNA of the CDR3: TGTGCCAGCAGCTTTGACGCAGGTAGCACAGATACGCAGTATTTT. Its translation is CASSFDAGSTDTQYF. The rearrangement uses TRBV13 and TRBJ2-3; D is ambiguous. This CDR3 is built from 15 residues. Per germline, CDR1 PRHDT and CDR2 FYEKMQ (reference sequence). Deletions cut 3 bases from V and 0 bases from J, with 10 bases between.